This T cell receptor (beta chain) was captured by sequencing in a study of T cell repertoires in cytomegalovirus infection. At the level of the study: It can be stated that public TCR beta signatures indicated CMV infection as well as a matching HLA type.

Whole-study findings and limits: HLA-C-restricted CMV clonotypes gave the most frequent clonotype in two of eight donors. Frequencies of public TCR beta families were cumulated, and this identified carriers of CMV plus the relevant HLA.

Note on this clonotype: Its antigen is not known.

Germline assignment: CDR1 MNHEY and CDR2 SVGAGI. V was trimmed by 2 bases and J by 5 bases, leaving 18 bases between them. CDR3 length: 17 residues. Each CDR3 protein gets one entry after TCRdb re-called the reads with MiXCR. This sample carries about 570,000 distinct CDR3 sequences, 40% of them seen once, and the ten largest clones take over 45%. The gene calls are TRBV6-5 and TRBJ1-4; D not certain. The sequence derives from a human donor in good health (CMV status not recorded). Some clones in this sample may be carry-over from other donors' samples. The source material was cultured PBMCs, sampled from culture after CMV antigen stimulation. As DNA, the CDR3 is TGTGCCAGCAGTTACGAACGGCCCGGACGGGGAAATGAAAAACTGTTTTTT. Residues: CASSYERPGRGNEKLFF.